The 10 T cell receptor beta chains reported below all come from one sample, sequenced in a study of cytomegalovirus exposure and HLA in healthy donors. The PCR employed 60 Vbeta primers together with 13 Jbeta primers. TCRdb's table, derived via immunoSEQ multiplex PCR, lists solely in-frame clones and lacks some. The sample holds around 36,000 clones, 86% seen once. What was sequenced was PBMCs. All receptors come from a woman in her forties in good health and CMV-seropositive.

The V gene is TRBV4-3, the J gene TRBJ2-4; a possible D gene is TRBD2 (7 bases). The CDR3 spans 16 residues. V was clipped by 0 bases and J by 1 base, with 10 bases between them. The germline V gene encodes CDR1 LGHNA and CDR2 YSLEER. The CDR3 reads CASSQDGGLAKNIQYF. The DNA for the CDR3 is TGCGCCAGCAGCCAAGACGGGGGGCTTGCCAAAAACATTCAGTACTTC.

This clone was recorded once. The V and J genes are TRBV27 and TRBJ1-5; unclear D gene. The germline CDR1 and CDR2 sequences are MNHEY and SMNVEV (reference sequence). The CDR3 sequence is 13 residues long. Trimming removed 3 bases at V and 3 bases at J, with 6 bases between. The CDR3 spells CASSFQYNQPQHF. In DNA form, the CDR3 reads TGTGCCAGCAGTTTTCAGTACAATCAGCCCCAGCATTTT.

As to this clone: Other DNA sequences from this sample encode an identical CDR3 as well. As DNA, the CDR3 is TGTGCCAGCAGTTACTCGCGGGGCACTGAAGCTTTCTTT. This sequence encodes CASSYSRGTEAFF. The gene calls are TRBV6-5 and TRBJ1-1, with unresolved D. Germline CDR1 is MNHEY and CDR2 is SVGAGI. V dropped 0 bases and J dropped 4 bases, with 6 bases sitting between them. The CDR3 has 13 residues.

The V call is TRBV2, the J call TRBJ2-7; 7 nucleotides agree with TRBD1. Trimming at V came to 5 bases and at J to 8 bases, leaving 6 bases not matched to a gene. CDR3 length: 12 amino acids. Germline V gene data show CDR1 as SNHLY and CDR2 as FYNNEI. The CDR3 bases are TGTGCCAGCAGTTACGACAGGGAAAAGCAGTACTTC. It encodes CASSYDREKQYF.

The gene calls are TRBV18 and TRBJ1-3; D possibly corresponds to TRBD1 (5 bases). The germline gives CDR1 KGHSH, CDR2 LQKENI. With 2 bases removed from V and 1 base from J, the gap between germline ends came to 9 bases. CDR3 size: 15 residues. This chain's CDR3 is CASSPYSGSGNTIYF. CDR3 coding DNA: TGTGCCAGCTCACCATATTCAGGGTCTGGAAACACCATATATTTT. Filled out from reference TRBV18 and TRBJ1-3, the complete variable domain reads NAGVMQNPRHLVRRRGQEARLRCSPMKGHSHVYWYRQLPEEGLKFMVYLQKENIIDESGMPKERFSAEFPKEGPSILRIQQVVRGDSAAYFCASSPYSGSGNTIYFGEGSWLTVV.

This CDR3 is CAITDPQGRTEAFF. The CDR3 bases are TGTGCCATCACCGACCCCCAGGGGAGAACTGAAGCTTTCTTT. The chain combines TRBV6-6 with TRBJ1-1; D is perhaps TRBD1 (6 bases). This CDR3 spans 14 amino acids. The V gene lost 10 bases and the J gene lost 5 bases, with 20 bases spanning the gap. In germline, CDR1 is MNHNY, CDR2 SVGAGI (reference sequence).

CDR3 sequence (DNA): TGTGCCAGCAGTTGGACCAGGGGGAGCACTGAAGCTTTCTTT. It yields the protein CASSWTRGSTEAFF. J is TRBJ1-1 and V is TRBV27; the match to TRBD1 covers 7 bases. With 4 bases clipped from V and 4 bases from J, the junction kept 6 bases outside the gene matches. The CDR3 loop spans 14 amino acids. CDR1 and CDR2 from the germline V gene are MNHEY and SMNVEV (reference sequence).

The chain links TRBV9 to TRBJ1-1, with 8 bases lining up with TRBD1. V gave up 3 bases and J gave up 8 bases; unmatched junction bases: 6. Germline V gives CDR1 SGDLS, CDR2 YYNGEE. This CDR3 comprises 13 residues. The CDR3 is CASSAQGAGEAFF. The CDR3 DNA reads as TGTGCCAGCAGCGCCCAGGGGGCGGGGGAAGCTTTCTTT. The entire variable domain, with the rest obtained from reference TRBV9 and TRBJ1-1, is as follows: DSGVTQTPKHLITATGQRVTLRCSPRSGDLSVYWYQQSLDQGLQFLIQYYNGEERAKGNILERFSAQQFPDLHSELNLSSLELGDSALYFCASSAQGAGEAFFGQGTRLTVV.

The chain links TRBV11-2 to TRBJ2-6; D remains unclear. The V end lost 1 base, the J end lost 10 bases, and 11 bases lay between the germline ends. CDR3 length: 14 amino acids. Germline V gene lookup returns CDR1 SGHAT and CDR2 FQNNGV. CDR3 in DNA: TGTGCCAGCAGCTTAGTTCCCCCCTTTAACGTCCTGACTTTC. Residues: CASSLVPPFNVLTF.

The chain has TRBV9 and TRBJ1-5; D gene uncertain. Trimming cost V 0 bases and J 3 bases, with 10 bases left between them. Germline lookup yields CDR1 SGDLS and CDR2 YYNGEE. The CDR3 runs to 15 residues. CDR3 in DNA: TGTGCCAGCAGCGTAGGCCTCCAGGTCAATCAGCCCCAGCATTTT. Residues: CASSVGLQVNQPQHF.